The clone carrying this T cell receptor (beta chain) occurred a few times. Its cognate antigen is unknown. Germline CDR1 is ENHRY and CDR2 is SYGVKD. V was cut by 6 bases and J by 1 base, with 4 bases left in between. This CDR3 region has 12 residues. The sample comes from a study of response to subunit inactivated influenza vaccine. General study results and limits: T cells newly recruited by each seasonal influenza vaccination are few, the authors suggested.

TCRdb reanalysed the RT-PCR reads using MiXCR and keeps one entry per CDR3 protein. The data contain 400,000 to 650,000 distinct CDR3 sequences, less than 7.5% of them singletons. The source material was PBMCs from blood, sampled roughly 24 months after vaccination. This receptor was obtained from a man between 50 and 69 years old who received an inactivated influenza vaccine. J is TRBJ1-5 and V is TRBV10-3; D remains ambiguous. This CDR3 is CAIRESNQPQHF. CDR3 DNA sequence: TGTGCCATCAGGGAGAGCAATCAGCCCCAGCATTTT.